Given below is one T cell receptor beta chain in context. Its antigen is as yet unknown. Some clones are missing from TCRdb's copy, which holds only in-frame ones; the method was immunoSEQ multiplex PCR. The table lists around 250,000 clones, roughly 70% of them singletons. The sample comes from a study of cytotoxic CD8 clonotypes in ibrutinib-treated CLL. Study context: Of the patients, 11 were relapsed/refractory, roughly 15 treatment-naive and some 17 IGHV unmutated. Partial response was seen in 24 patients and complete response in 2; after median approximately 68 months, around 14 stayed remitted, around twelve progressed.

The study, taken as a whole, reports: Collection times varied between progressing and sustained-remission patients.

The CDR3 loop spans 14 amino acids. Trimming cost V 6 bases and J 0 bases, with 8 bases left between them. Germline-derived CDR1 and CDR2 are MRHNA and SNTAGT. J is TRBJ1-4 and V is TRBV6-4; D is unresolved. This clonotype originated in a human donor with chronic lymphocytic leukemia. Sequenced material: PBMCs, taken after 24 months of ibrutinib treatment. DNA for the CDR3: TGTGCCAGCAGACCCACAGCAACTAATGAAAAACTGTTTTTT. This codes for CASRPTATNEKLFF.